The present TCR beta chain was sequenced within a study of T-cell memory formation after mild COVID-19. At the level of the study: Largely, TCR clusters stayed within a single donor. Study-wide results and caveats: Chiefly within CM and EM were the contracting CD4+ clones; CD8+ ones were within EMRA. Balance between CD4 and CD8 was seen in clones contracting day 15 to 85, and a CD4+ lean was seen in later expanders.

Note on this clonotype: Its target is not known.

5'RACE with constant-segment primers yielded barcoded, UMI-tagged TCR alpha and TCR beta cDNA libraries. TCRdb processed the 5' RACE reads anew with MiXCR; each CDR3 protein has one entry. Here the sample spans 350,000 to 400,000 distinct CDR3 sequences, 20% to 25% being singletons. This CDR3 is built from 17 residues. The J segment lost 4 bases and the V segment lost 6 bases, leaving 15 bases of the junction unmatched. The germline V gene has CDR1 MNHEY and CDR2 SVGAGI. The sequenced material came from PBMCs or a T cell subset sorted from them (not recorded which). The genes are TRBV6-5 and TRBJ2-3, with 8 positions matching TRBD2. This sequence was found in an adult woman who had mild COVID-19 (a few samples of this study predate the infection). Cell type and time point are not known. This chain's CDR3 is CASRPGGAATSADTQYF. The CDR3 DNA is TGTGCCAGCAGGCCGGGGGGGGCGGCCACCTCGGCAGATACGCAGTATTTT.